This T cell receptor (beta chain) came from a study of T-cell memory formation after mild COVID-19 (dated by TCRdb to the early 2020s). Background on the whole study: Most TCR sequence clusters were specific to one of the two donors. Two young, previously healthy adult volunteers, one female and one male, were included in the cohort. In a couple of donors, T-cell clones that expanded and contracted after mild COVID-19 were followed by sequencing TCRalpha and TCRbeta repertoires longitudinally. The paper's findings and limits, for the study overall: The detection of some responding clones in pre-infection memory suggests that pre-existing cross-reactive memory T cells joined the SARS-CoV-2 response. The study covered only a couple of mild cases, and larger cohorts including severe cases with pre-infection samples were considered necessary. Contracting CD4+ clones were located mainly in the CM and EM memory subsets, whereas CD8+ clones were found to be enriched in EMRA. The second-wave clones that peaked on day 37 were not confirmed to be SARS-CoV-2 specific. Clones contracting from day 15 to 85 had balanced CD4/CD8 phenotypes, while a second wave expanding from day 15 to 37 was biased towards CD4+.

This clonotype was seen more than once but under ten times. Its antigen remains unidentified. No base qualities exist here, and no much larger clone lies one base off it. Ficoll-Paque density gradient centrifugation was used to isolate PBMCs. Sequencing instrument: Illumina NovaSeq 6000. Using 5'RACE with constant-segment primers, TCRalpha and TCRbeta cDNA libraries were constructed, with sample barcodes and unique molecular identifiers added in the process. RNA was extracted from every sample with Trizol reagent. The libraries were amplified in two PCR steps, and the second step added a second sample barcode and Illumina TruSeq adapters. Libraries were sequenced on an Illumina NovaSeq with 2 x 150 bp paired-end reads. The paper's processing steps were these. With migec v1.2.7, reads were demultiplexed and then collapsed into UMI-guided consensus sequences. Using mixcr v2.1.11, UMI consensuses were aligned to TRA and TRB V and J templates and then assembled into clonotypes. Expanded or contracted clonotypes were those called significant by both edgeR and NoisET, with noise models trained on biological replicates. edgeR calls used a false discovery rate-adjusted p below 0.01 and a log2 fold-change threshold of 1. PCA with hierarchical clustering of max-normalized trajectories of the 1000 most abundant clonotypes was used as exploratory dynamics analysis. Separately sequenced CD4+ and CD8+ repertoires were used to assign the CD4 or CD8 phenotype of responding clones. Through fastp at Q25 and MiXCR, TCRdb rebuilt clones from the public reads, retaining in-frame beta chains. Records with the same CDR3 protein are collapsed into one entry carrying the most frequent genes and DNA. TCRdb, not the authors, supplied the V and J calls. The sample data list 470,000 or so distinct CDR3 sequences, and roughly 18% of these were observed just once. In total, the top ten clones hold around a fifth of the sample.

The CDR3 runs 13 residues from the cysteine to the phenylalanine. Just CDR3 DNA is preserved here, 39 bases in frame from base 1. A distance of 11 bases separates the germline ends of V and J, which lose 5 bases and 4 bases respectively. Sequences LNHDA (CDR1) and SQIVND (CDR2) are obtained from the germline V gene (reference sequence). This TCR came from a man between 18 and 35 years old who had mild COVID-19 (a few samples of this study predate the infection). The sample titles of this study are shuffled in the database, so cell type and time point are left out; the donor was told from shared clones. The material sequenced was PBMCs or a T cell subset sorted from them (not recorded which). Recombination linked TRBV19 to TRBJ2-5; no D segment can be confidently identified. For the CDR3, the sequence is CASSGDLSETQYF. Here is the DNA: TGTGCCAGTAGTGGGGATTTATCAGAGACCCAGTACTTC.